These 18 T cell receptor beta chains were sequenced from one sample in a study of post-analysis software for immune sequencing data. Sequencing libraries made from TCR beta cDNA carried unique molecular identifiers. One entry per CDR3 protein results from TCRdb running MiXCR on the PCR reads. The table includes hundreds of thousands of distinct CDR3 sequences, roughly three fifths detected once. Study conclusions and caveats: TRBV segments more frequent in patients than in controls numbered a few and included TRBV5-6, TRBV5-1 and TRBV20-1.

Their recognized antigens are unknown. The sequencing input was blood. All receptors derive from a girl aged 2-10 years with multiple sclerosis.

The chain carries TRBV20-1 and TRBJ2-7; no clear D gene. The CDR3 totals 14 residues. Germline V gene sequence: CDR1 DFQATT, CDR2 SNEGSKA (reference sequence). The V gene lost 0 bases and the J gene lost 2 bases, with 11 bases spanning the gap. Here the CDR3 reads CSARDRSPTYEQYF. DNA of the CDR3: TGCAGTGCTAGAGATCGAAGCCCTACCTACGAGCAGTACTTC.

This clonotype was counted only a few times. The J gene is TRBJ2-7, the V gene TRBV6-5; 7 bases fit TRBD1. V shed 6 bases and J 8 bases; nucleotides not matched to a gene: 4. The CDR3 contains 11 residues. CDR1 MNHEY and CDR2 SVGAGI come from the germline V gene. The CDR3 is CASSQGQQQYF. The CDR3 DNA is TGTGCCAGCAGCCAGGGACAGCAGCAGTACTTC.

The J gene is TRBJ1-5, the V gene TRBV2; D is unclear. The CDR3 contains 13 residues. Germline V gene data show CDR1 as SNHLY and CDR2 as FYNNEI. V was trimmed by 8 bases and J by 1 base, leaving 9 bases between them. This chain's CDR3 is CASSVESNQPQHF. CDR3 nucleotide sequence: TGTGCCAGCTCGGTAGAAAGCAATCAGCCCCAGCATTTT.

This clonotype was detected a few times. The chain has TRBV9 and TRBJ2-5; 13 bases line up with TRBD2. The DNA end lines up better with TRBJ2-7; the J call may be wrong. This CDR3 has 15 amino acids. Germline V gene data show CDR1 as SGDLS and CDR2 as YYNGEE. For the CDR3, the DNA is TGTGCCAGCAGCGAGACTAGCGGGGGGTCCTACGAGCAGTACTTC. Its translation is CASSETSGGSYEQYF.

V is TRBV7-2 and J is TRBJ2-1, with a weak D call TRBD2 (7 bases). The CDR3 runs 15 residues. In germline, CDR1 is SGHTA, CDR2 FQGNSA. Trimming pared 0 bases from V and 9 bases from J, leaving 15 bases between. The CDR3 spells CASSLAVRGAGEQFF. CDR3 bases: TGTGCCAGCAGCTTAGCGGTACGGGGGGCCGGTGAGCAGTTCTTC.

The chain carries TRBV5-1 and TRBJ2-1; a possible D gene is TRBD2 (6 bases). The V end was cut by 4 bases, the J end by 8 bases, with 13 bases between. Germline CDR1 and CDR2: SGHRS and YFSETQ. The CDR3 contains 13 residues. The CDR3 DNA reads as TGCGCCAGCAGCCCCCTGACTAGTGATGAGCAGTTCTTC. Encoded protein: CASSPLTSDEQFF.

This clonotype was observed a few times. The chain couples TRBV11-1 to TRBJ2-7; TRBD2 is a possible D gene (6 bases). The CDR3 has 16 amino acids. Looked up from germline, CDR1 is SGHAT and CDR2 is FQDESV (reference sequence). Trimming cost V 3 bases and J 7 bases, with 22 bases left between them. In nucleotides, the CDR3 is TGTGCCAGCAGCTTCGGGTGGAGGGCGCAGGGAAATGAGCAGTACTTC. This sequence encodes CASSFGWRAQGNEQYF.

This clonotype was seen only a few times. The CDR3 region is CSARGGQVGEQYF. The CDR3 DNA reads TGCAGTGCTAGAGGCGGACAGGTCGGCGAGCAGTACTTC. V is TRBV20-1 and J is TRBJ2-7, with 7 nucleotides matching TRBD1. The CDR3 totals 13 residues. The germline V gene has CDR1 DFQATT and CDR2 SNEGSKA (reference sequence). Trimming at V came to 1 base and at J to 6 bases, leaving 6 bases not matched to a gene.

The chain is built from TRBV7-8 and TRBJ2-5; 10 bases align to TRBD2. Germline V lookup: CDR1 SGHVS, CDR2 FQNEAQ. Germline trimming cut 8 bases from V and 2 bases from J; bases unmatched to any gene: 5. The CDR3 totals 14 residues. CDR3 coding DNA: TGTGCCAGCCTGAGAGCGGGGGGGCAAGAGACCCAGTACTTC. This translates into CASLRAGGQETQYF.

This clonotype was detected only a few times. The chain is built from TRBV4-1 and TRBJ2-1; TRBD2 aligns across 12 bases. After removal of 1 base from V and 6 bases from J, the junction contained 7 bases not matched to a gene. This CDR3 contains 17 residues. Germline CDR1 and CDR2: MGHRA and YSYEKL. CDR3 sequence reads: CASSQGLAGAVGNEQFF. The CDR3, as DNA: TGCGCCAGCAGCCAAGGACTAGCGGGAGCTGTGGGCAATGAGCAGTTCTTC.

The V gene is TRBV27, the J gene TRBJ1-1, with 7 bases lining up with TRBD1. CDR1 MNHEY and CDR2 SMNVEV come from the germline V gene (reference sequence). V shed 5 bases, J shed 3 bases, and the junction held 9 bases outside the gene matches. This CDR3 spans 15 amino acids. This CDR3 reads CASSPLTGWYTEAFF. DNA for the CDR3: TGTGCCAGCAGTCCGCTGACAGGGTGGTACACTGAAGCTTTCTTT.

The chain carries TRBV29-1 and TRBJ1-1; TRBD1 matches at 11 bases. The V gene end was trimmed by 7 bases and the J gene end by 1 base; junction bases not matched to a gene: 11. The CDR3 runs to 16 residues. Germline V CDR1 and CDR2: SQVTM, ANQGSEA. The CDR3 DNA reads as TGCAGCGCTCTGGACAGGGGGCTCATCGGGAACACTGAAGCTTTCTTT. Translated, it gives CSALDRGLIGNTEAFF.

This clonotype was seen only once. The CDR3 protein is CAVDSGRPAGELFF. CDR3 bases: TGTGCCGTAGATAGCGGGAGACCGGCCGGGGAGCTGTTTTTT. The gene calls are TRBV7-9 and TRBJ2-2, with 9 bases that match TRBD2. This CDR3 is 14 amino acids long. The V gene's germline CDR1 is SEHNR and CDR2 FQNEAQ (reference sequence). Germline trimming cut 11 bases from V and 6 bases from J; bases unmatched to any gene: 10.

The chain has TRBV6-1 and TRBJ2-2, with 7 nucleotides matching TRBD2. Losses at the gene ends were 1 base for V and 4 bases for J; bases not matched to a gene: 3. This CDR3 contains 15 residues. The germline gives CDR1 MNHNS, CDR2 SASEGT. This CDR3 is CASSEGTRGTGELFF. CDR3 nucleotides: TGTGCCAGCAGTGAAGGGACTAGGGGCACCGGGGAGCTGTTTTTT.

This clonotype occurred a few times. This chain links TRBV29-1 with TRBJ2-6; TRBD1 agrees at 9 bases. The CDR3 is 15 residues long. V trimming: 7 bases; J trimming: 0 bases; junction bases outside the gene matches: 4. In germline, CDR1 is SQVTM, CDR2 ANQGSEA. CDR3: CSAGTGISGANVLTF. CDR3 bases: TGCAGCGCAGGGACAGGGATCTCTGGGGCCAACGTCCTGACTTTC.

J is TRBJ2-3 and V is TRBV5-1; 9 bases match TRBD1. CDR3 length: 16 amino acids. Germline values: CDR1 SGHRS, CDR2 YFSETQ. Trimming removed 0 bases from V and 1 base from J; junction bases left unmatched: 3. Written as DNA, the CDR3 is TGCGCCAGCAGCTTGGAGTGGACAGGGGGCACAGATACGCAGTATTTT. Amino acids: CASSLEWTGGTDTQYF.

The rearrangement links TRBV12-5 to TRBJ1-1; 8 bases align to TRBD1. Unmatched junction bases numbered 2, after V lost 2 bases and J lost 0 bases. Germline lookup yields CDR1 LGHNT and CDR2 FRNRAP. This CDR3 has 15 amino acids. As DNA, the CDR3 is TGTGCTAGTGGTTTGCAGACAGGGGTGAACACTGAAGCTTTCTTT. This gives the protein CASGLQTGVNTEAFF.

The rearrangement joins TRBV10-3 to TRBJ2-7, with 8 nucleotides matching TRBD1. The CDR3 is 15 amino acids. V lost 4 bases, J lost 5 bases, and 10 bases stayed unmatched. The germline gives CDR1 ENHRY, CDR2 SYGVKD. The CDR3 loop reads CAISGQTGVDDEQYF. CDR3 nucleotide sequence: TGTGCCATCAGTGGACAGACAGGGGTCGACGACGAGCAGTACTTC.